Listed below are T cell receptor beta chains from one sample, sequenced in a study of human T cells and chemical hapten exposure. One entry per CDR3 protein, called by TCRdb with MiXCR from the RACE reads. Of 90,000 to 110,000 distinct CDR3 sequences detected, 34% appear once; the ten largest clones hold around 2.8%. This sample comprised whole blood, obtained in connection with sensitization to the hapten diphenylcyclopropenone (DPC). Receptors were obtained from a man between 40 and 49 years old with alopecia areata. Some clones in this sample may be carry-over from other donors' samples. The conserved cysteine and the conserved F or W are not part of the CDR3 here. Fields, in order: V gene, J gene, CDR3 protein.

v_call: TRBV7-3; j_call: TRBJ1-1; cdr3_aa: ASSLTRNTEAF
v_call: TRBV3-1; j_call: TRBJ2-1; cdr3_aa: ASSHGTGGIV
v_call: TRBV10-3; j_call: TRBJ2-3; cdr3_aa: AIAYGANSTDTQY
v_call: TRBV9; j_call: TRBJ2-6; cdr3_aa: ASSEEGSGANVLT
v_call: TRBV7-2; j_call: TRBJ2-3; cdr3_aa: ASSSGLVPTDTQY
v_call: TRBV28; j_call: TRBJ2-4; cdr3_aa: ASSPNSWVAKNIQY
v_call: TRBV6-2/TRBV6-3; j_call: TRBJ1-2; cdr3_aa: ASSPAGGSLYGYT
v_call: TRBV7-9; j_call: TRBJ2-3; cdr3_aa: ASSISQDTQY
v_call: TRBV3-1; j_call: TRBJ2-3; cdr3_aa: ASSQVRGTDTQY
v_call: TRBV12-3/TRBV12-4; j_call: TRBJ1-1; cdr3_aa: ASSPAGPGEAF
v_call: TRBV12-3/TRBV12-4; j_call: TRBJ2-7; cdr3_aa: ASSPRLRAGEQY
v_call: TRBV29-1; j_call: TRBJ1-3; cdr3_aa: SVERDSGNTIY
v_call: TRBV6-2/TRBV6-3; j_call: TRBJ2-3; cdr3_aa: ASSTATARYTQY
v_call: TRBV7-2; j_call: TRBJ2-5; cdr3_aa: ASSLGISGRTETQY
v_call: TRBV5-4; j_call: TRBJ2-1; cdr3_aa: ASSLALVTDEQF
v_call: TRBV12-3/TRBV12-4; j_call: TRBJ1-5; cdr3_aa: ASSLMGYQPQH
v_call: TRBV7-2; j_call: TRBJ2-1; cdr3_aa: ASTLGLADYNEQF
v_call: TRBV28; j_call: TRBJ2-7; cdr3_aa: ASSHGTSYEQY
v_call: TRBV28; j_call: TRBJ2-7; cdr3_aa: ASSLAGSTYEQY
v_call: TRBV25-1; j_call: TRBJ2-5; cdr3_aa: ASTQGYETQY
v_call: TRBV5-1; j_call: TRBJ2-3; cdr3_aa: ASSLDWVTQY
v_call: TRBV5-1; j_call: TRBJ2-3; cdr3_aa: ASTQGQPQDTQY
v_call: TRBV4-3; j_call: TRBJ2-3; cdr3_aa: ASSQDRGPSSADTQY
v_call: TRBV5-1; j_call: TRBJ2-5; cdr3_aa: ASSLQKIGGSQETQY
v_call: TRBV6-2/TRBV6-3; j_call: TRBJ2-4; cdr3_aa: ASSSTYIQY
v_call: TRBV7-2; j_call: TRBJ2-7; cdr3_aa: ASSLPTPYEQY
v_call: TRBV12-3/TRBV12-4; j_call: TRBJ1-6; cdr3_aa: ASSPRTGGEVNSPLH
v_call: TRBV2; j_call: TRBJ2-6; cdr3_aa: ASSEGQPGANVLT
v_call: TRBV12-3/TRBV12-4; j_call: TRBJ1-4; cdr3_aa: ASSLTAGPNNEKLF
v_call: TRBV4-1; j_call: TRBJ2-3; cdr3_aa: ASSQGFLGPFSSTDTQY
v_call: TRBV28; j_call: TRBJ1-2; cdr3_aa: ASSLATGTGVYGYT
v_call: TRBV6-1; j_call: TRBJ2-3; cdr3_aa: ASRISGTTDTQY
v_call: TRBV6-6; j_call: TRBJ2-3; cdr3_aa: ASSPTVDTQY
v_call: TRBV29-1; j_call: TRBJ1-2; cdr3_aa: SAGGGQGAGGYGYT
v_call: TRBV20-1; j_call: TRBJ2-7; cdr3_aa: SAHQGVFREQY